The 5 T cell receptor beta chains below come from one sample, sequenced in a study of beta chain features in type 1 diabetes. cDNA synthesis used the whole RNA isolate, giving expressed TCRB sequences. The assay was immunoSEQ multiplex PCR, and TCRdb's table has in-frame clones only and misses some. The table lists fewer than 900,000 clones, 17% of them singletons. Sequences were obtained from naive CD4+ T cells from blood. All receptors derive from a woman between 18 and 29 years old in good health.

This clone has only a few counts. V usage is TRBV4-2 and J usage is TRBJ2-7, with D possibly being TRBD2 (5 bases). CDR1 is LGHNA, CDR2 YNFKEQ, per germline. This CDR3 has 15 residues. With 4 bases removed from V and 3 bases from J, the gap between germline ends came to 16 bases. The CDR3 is CASSPRVTADYEQYF. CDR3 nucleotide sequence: TGTGCCAGCAGCCCGCGGGTGACGGCCGACTACGAGCAGTACTTC.

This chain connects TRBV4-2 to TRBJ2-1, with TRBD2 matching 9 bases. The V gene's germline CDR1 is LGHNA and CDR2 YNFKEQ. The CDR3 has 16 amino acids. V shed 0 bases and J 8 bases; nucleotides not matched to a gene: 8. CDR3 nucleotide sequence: TGTGCCAGCAGCCAAGAAGGCGCTAGCGGGACCTATGAGCAGTTCTTC. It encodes CASSQEGASGTYEQFF.

CDR3 bases: TGTGCCAGCAGTTACTCGTCCCGTCCTCGGGGGGATACGCAGTATTTT. As protein: CASSYSSRPRGDTQYF. V and J are TRBV6-5 and TRBJ2-3; D may be TRBD2 (6 bases). The length of the CDR3 is 16 residues. The germline V and J ends were trimmed by 0 bases and 6 bases, with 16 bases remaining between them. Germline V lookup: CDR1 MNHEY, CDR2 SVGAGI.

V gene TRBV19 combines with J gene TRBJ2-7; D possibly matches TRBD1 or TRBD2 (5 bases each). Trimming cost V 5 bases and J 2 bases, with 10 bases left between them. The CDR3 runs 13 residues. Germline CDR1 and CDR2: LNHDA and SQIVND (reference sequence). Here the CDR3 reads CASSPGTTYEQYF. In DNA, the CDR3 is TGTGCCAGTAGTCCAGGGACCACCTACGAGCAGTACTTC.

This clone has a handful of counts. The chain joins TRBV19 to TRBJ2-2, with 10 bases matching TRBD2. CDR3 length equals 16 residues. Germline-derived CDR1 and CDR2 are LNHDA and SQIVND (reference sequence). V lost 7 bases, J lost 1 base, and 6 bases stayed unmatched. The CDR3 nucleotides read TGTGCCAGTAAAATACTAGCGGGAAGGAACACCGGGGAGCTGTTTTTT. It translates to CASKILAGRNTGELFF.